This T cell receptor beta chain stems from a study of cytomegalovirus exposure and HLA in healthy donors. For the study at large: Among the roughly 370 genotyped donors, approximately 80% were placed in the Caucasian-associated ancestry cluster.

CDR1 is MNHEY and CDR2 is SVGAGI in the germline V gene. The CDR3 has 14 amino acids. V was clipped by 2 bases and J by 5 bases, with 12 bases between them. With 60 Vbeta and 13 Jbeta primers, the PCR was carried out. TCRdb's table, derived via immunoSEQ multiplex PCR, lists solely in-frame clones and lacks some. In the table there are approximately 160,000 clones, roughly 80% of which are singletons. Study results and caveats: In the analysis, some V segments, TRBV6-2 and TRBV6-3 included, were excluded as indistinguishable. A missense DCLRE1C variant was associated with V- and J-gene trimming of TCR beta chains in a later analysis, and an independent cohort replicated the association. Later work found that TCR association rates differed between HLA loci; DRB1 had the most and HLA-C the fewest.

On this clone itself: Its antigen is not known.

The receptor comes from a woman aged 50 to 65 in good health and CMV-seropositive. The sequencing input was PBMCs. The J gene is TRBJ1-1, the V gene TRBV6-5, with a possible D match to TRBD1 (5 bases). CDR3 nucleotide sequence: TGTGCCAGCAGTTACATGGGGCTTGGAACTGAAGCTTTCTTT. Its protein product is CASSYMGLGTEAFF.